Following are 16 T cell receptor beta chains from one sample sequenced in a study of identical twins. TCRdb reprocessed the 5' RACE reads with MiXCR, giving one entry per CDR3 protein. The data show 500,000 to 550,000 distinct CDR3 sequences, 20% to 25% seen once. These same data were also listed under a study on T cells expressing NK-cell markers.

Sequenced: CD4+ T cells sorted from blood. Receptors were obtained from a woman between 18 and 29 years old in good health.

This chain uses TRBV6-5 with TRBJ2-3, with TRBD1 as a possible D gene (7 bases). Germline loops: CDR1 MNHEY, CDR2 SVGAGI. There are 16 residues in the CDR3. V was cut by 2 bases and J by 4 bases, with 16 bases left in between. The CDR3 here is CASSYEGASGADTQYF. CDR3 nucleotides: TGTGCCAGCAGTTACGAGGGGGCTTCGGGGGCAGATACGCAGTATTTT.

The chain carries TRBV6-1 and TRBJ2-3, with TRBD2 matching over 7 bases. Germline CDR1 is MNHNS and CDR2 is SASEGT. The J segment lost 5 bases and the V segment lost 10 bases, leaving 15 bases of the junction unmatched. CDR3 length: 15 residues. CDR3 coding DNA: TGTGCCACTCTCCCGACAGCGGGGACCGGAGATACGCAGTATTTT. It encodes CATLPTAGTGDTQYF.

This clonotype was recorded a few times. This chain uses TRBV3-1 with TRBJ2-3; D gene ambiguous. This CDR3 has 13 residues. V shed 4 bases and J shed 4 bases, with 9 bases lying between them. Germline values: CDR1 LGHDT, CDR2 YNNKEL (reference sequence). The CDR3 nucleotides read TGTGCCAGCAGCCGTGGCCCGCCAGATACGCAGTATTTT. Residues: CASSRGPPDTQYF.

This clonotype was observed many times. V usage is TRBV7-9 and J usage is TRBJ1-1; a weak D match, TRBD1 (5 bases). Germline assignment: CDR1 SEHNR and CDR2 FQNEAQ (reference sequence). CDR3 size: 14 residues. Trimming cost V 5 bases and J 0 bases, with 10 bases left between them. The CDR3, as DNA: TGTGCCAGCAGCGAGACAGATATGAACACTGAAGCTTTCTTT. It codes for CASSETDMNTEAFF. The full variable domain, in which reference TRBV7-9 and TRBJ1-1 provide the parts outside the CDR3, is DTGVSQNPRHKITKRGQNVTFRCDPISEHNRLYWYRQTLGQGPEFLTYFQNEAQLEKSRLLSDRFSAERPKGSFSTLEIQRTEQGDSAMYLCASSETDMNTEAFFGQGTRLTVV.

This clonotype was observed a few times. V and J are TRBV7-2 and TRBJ2-1; 10 bases align to TRBD2. Germline V gene data show CDR1 as SGHTA and CDR2 as FQGNSA. V shed 3 bases, J shed 9 bases, and the junction held 11 bases outside the gene matches. The CDR3 consists of 16 residues. Written as DNA, the CDR3 is TGTGCCAGCAGCTTGAGCGGGGGGGCCGGTCTTGCTGAGCAGTTCTTC. Translated, it gives CASSLSGGAGLAEQFF.

The chain carries TRBV10-3 and TRBJ1-5, with a tentative D call TRBD1 (5 bases). There are 14 residues in the CDR3. The germline V gene encodes CDR1 ENHRY and CDR2 SYGVKD. Deletions cut 10 bases from V and 1 base from J, with 14 bases between. CDR3 amino acids: CASITGTSNQPQHF. The CDR3 DNA reads TGTGCCAGTATTACCGGGACCAGCAATCAGCCCCAGCATTTT.

This rearrangement joins TRBV20-1 to TRBJ1-1, with D unclear. The germline V and J ends were trimmed by 5 bases and 11 bases, with 9 bases remaining between them. The CDR3 is 9 amino acids. In germline, CDR1 is DFQATT, CDR2 SNEGSKA (reference sequence). This chain's CDR3 is CSAGREAFF. In DNA form, the CDR3 reads TGCAGTGCTGGACGTGAGGCTTTCTTT.

This clonotype was recorded at least ten times. The rearrangement uses TRBV20-1 and TRBJ2-4; 7 bases align to TRBD2. Germline CDR1 and CDR2: DFQATT and SNEGSKA (reference sequence). Trimming took 0 bases from V and 1 from J; bases not matched to a gene: 3. The CDR3 loop spans 15 amino acids. The chain's CDR3 is CSARDRDYAKNIQYF. DNA for the CDR3: TGCAGTGCTAGAGACCGGGACTACGCCAAAAACATTCAGTACTTC.

The chain links TRBV18 to TRBJ2-2; D remains unclear. Germline CDR1 is KGHSH and CDR2 is LQKENI. V was shortened by 6 bases and J by 6 bases, with 20 bases between the two germline ends. The CDR3 runs 16 residues. This chain's CDR3 is CASSYAQVPKAGELFF. The DNA of the CDR3 is TGTGCCAGCTCGTACGCGCAGGTCCCAAAGGCCGGGGAGCTGTTTTTT.

This clonotype was observed a few times. This chain joins TRBV7-2 and TRBJ2-1; a possible D gene is TRBD2 (6 bases). In germline, CDR1 is SGHTA, CDR2 FQGNSA. With 6 bases removed from V and 7 bases from J, the gap between germline ends came to 13 bases. The CDR3 totals 13 residues. The DNA of the CDR3 is TGTGCCAGCAGTTCTTATAGCGGTAATGAGCAGTTCTTC. This gives the protein CASSSYSGNEQFF.

This rearrangement joins TRBV20-1 to TRBJ2-1, with 8 bases aligning to TRBD1. CDR1 and CDR2 (germline): DFQATT, SNEGSKA (reference sequence). The CDR3 totals 15 residues. V was clipped by 6 bases and J by 2 bases; unmatched bases: 9. Here the CDR3 DNA reads TGCAGTGCCTCCTCAGGACAGGGCCCCTACAATGAGCAGTTCTTC. Its translation: CSASSGQGPYNEQFF.

The chain is built from TRBV20-1 and TRBJ1-1; the D gene is possibly TRBD1 (5 bases). Germline V gene sequence: CDR1 DFQATT, CDR2 SNEGSKA (reference sequence). There are 15 residues in the CDR3. V lost 3 bases and J 4 bases, leaving 18 bases between the germline ends. In nucleotides, the CDR3 is TGCAGTGCTAGCCCCAGACAGAGGGGTAGCACTGAAGCTTTCTTT. Translating it yields CSASPRQRGSTEAFF.

The CDR3 DNA is TGCAGTGCTAGAGATCAAGGGAGAAACACCATATATTTT. It yields the protein CSARDQGRNTIYF. The chain recombines TRBV20-1 with TRBJ1-3; no definite D call. Trimming pared 0 bases from V and 5 bases from J, leaving 8 bases between. The CDR3 runs 13 residues. Germline V gene sequence: CDR1 DFQATT, CDR2 SNEGSKA (reference sequence).

The chain combines TRBV20-1 with TRBJ2-1; 9 bases map to TRBD1. Germline V CDR1 and CDR2: DFQATT, SNEGSKA (reference sequence). Trimming at V came to 2 bases and at J to 2 bases, leaving 4 bases not matched to a gene. The CDR3 contains 15 residues. DNA for the CDR3: TGCAGTGCTAGACAGGGACAGGGAACCTACAATGAGCAGTTCTTC. Its translation is CSARQGQGTYNEQFF.

The chain carries TRBV5-1 and TRBJ2-1; TRBD1 or TRBD2 may be the D gene (6 bases each). V was shortened by 3 bases and J by 5 bases, with 12 bases between the two germline ends. The CDR3 covers 14 residues. Germline V gene data show CDR1 as SGHRS and CDR2 as YFSETQ. CDR3 nucleotide sequence: TGCGCCAGCAGCTCCGGGGGCGGTGACAATGAGCAGTTCTTC. This encodes CASSSGGGDNEQFF.

This chain joins TRBV29-1 and TRBJ2-5, with D hard to call. CDR1 is SQVTM, CDR2 ANQGSEA, per germline. Trimming pared 5 bases from V and 7 bases from J, leaving 11 bases between. The CDR3 has 11 amino acids. Here the CDR3 reads CSVTAPGTQYF. The CDR3 DNA reads as TGCAGCGTTACAGCCCCCGGGACCCAGTACTTC.